The source of this T cell receptor (beta chain) is a study of control samples from healthy donors and cancer patients (dated by TCRdb to 2020 to 2021). For this chain, trimming is 2 bases at the V end and 0 bases at the J end, and the number of junction bases without a gene match is 7. The CDR3 starts with the cysteine, ends with the phenylalanine, and has 16 residues. Just CDR3 DNA is preserved here, 48 bases in frame from base 1. The germline V gene gives CDR1 as SQVTM and CDR2 as ANQGSEA. Receptor libraries were prepared by the immunoSEQ multiplex PCR assay. In its TCRdb copy, this immuneACCESS table keeps in-frame sequences only and misses some clones. Where compared with another copy, unresolved V genes explain less than half of these, and the others have no known cause. The sample table records 150,000 to 200,000 clones; roughly 94% of these occur just once. 8.5% of the sample is held by the ten biggest clonotypes.

For this clone: Its recognized antigen is unknown. Per-nucleotide qualities are absent, and no much larger clonotype sits a single base away.

The TCR comes from a middle-aged woman in good health. This receptor chain uses TRBV29-1 and TRBJ2-1, and 7 bases in between align with TRBD2. Input material: blood. In nucleotides, the sequence is TGCAGCGTTGAAAAAGCGGGGTTCACCTCCTACAATGAGCAGTTCTTC. Its protein reads: CSVEKAGFTSYNEQFF.